This T cell receptor (beta chain) was recorded in a study of chemoradiotherapy in HPV16-positive cancers. With 0 bases removed from V and 0 bases from J, the gap between germline ends came to 8 bases. In germline, CDR1 is MNHNY, CDR2 SVGAGI (reference sequence). This CDR3 is 16 amino acids long. Findings of the study overall: During treatment, candidate HPV-specific clones and E7-related motifs expanded in tumor.

Of note for this clone: Its antigen is not known.

The repertoire was sequenced with immunoSEQ multiplex PCR; TCRdb's copy has only in-frame clones and lacks some. In the table there are some 5,600 clones, 80% to 90% of which are singletons. The receptor was isolated from a human donor with HPV-associated anogenital cancer. The rearrangement joins TRBV6-6 to TRBJ1-4; D not resolved. Source: tumor tissue, taken from a patient who underwent chemoradiotherapy. CDR3 DNA sequence: TGTGCCAGCAGTTACTCTGCCGGCACAACTAATGAAAAACTGTTTTTT. Its translation is CASSYSAGTTNEKLFF.